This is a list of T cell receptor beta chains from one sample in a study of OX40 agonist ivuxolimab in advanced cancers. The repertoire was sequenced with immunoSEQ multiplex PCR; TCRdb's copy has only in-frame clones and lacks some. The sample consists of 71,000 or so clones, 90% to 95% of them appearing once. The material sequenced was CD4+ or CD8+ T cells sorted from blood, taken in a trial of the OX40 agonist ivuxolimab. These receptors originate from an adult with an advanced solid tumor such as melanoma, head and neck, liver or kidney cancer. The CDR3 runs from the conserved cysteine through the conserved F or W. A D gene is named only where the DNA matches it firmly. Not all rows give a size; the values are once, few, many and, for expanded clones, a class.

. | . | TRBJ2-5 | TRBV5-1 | TGCGCCAGCAGCTTCATTCCCCAAGAGACCCAGTACTTC | CASSFIPQETQYF
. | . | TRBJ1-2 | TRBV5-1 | TGCGCCAGCAGCTTGGAAGGGACCATCTATGGCTACACCTTC | CASSLEGTIYGYTF
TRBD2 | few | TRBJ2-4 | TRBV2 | TGTGCCAGCAGTATTTATAGCGGGAGAGGAAACATTCAGTACTTC | CASSIYSGRGNIQYF
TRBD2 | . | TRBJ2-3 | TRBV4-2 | TGTGCCAGCAGCCAAGTGGAAGGCCTAGCGGGAGCTTTGGCAGATACGCAGTATTTT | CASSQVEGLAGALADTQYF
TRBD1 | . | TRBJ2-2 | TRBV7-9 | TGTGCCAGCAGCTCCAGGGGGACGAACACCGGGGAGCTGTTTTTT | CASSSRGTNTGELFF
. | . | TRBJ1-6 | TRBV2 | TGTGCCAGCAGTGACCTAGTAGCCTCTTATTCACCCCTCCACTTT | CASSDLVASYSPLHF
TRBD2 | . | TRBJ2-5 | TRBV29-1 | TGCAGCGTATCTAGCGGGAGCCAAGAGACCCAGTACTTC | CSVSSGSQETQYF
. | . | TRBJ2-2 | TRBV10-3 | TGTGCCATCAGTGAGTCGGTTGGGGGGCTCACCGGGGAGCTGTTTTTT | CAISESVGGLTGELFF
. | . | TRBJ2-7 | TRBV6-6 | TGTGCCAGCAGCCCCACCTCGGTCAGCGAGCAGTACTTC | CASSPTSVSEQYF
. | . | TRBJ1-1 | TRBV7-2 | TGTGCCAGCAGCTTAGAGGCGGGAAGGGGCACTGAAGCTTTCTTT | CASSLEAGRGTEAFF
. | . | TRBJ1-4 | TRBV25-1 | TGTGCGACGAAGGGAAAACTGTTTTTT | CATKGKLFF
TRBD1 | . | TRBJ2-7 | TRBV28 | TGTGCCAGCAGTTTTTGGGGACAGGGGACCGGCGAGCAGTACTTC | CASSFWGQGTGEQYF
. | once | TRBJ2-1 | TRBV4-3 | TGCGCCAGCAGCGAAGAACGGGGGGCGAACGAGTTCTTC | CASSEERGANEFF
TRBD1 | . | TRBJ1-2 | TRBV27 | TGTGCCAGCAGTTGGGTGACAGGGAACTATGGCTACACCTTC | CASSWVTGNYGYTF
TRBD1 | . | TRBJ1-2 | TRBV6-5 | TGTGCCAGCAGTTACACCCGGACAGGGGGAGGCTATGGCTACACCTTC | CASSYTRTGGGYGYTF
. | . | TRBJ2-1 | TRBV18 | TGTGCCAGCTCGCTACTACAGGGTTATGAGCAGTTCTTC | CASSLLQGYEQFF
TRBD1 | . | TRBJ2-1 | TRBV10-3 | TGTGCCTCGCAAACTTCAGGGGGCTCCTACAATGAGCAGTTCTTC | CASQTSGGSYNEQFF
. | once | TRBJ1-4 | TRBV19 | TGTGCCACCTCTCTAGGGATGGGGAATGAAAAACTGTTTTTT | CATSLGMGNEKLFF
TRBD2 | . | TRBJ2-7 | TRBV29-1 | TGCAGCGTTATGGGGCGGGGGGGCTACGAGCAGTACTTC | CSVMGRGGYEQYF
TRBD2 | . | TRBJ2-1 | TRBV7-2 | TGTGCCAGCAAGTCCGTCGGCGGGAGAGAGAATGAGCAGTTCTTC | CASKSVGGRENEQFF
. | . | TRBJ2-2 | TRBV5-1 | TGCGCCAGCAGAGGCTCAGGGGCTAATACCGGGGAGCTGTTTTTT | CASRGSGANTGELFF
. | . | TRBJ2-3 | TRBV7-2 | TGTGCCAGCAGCTTAGCGGTAGCGACAGATACGCAGTATTTT | CASSLAVATDTQYF
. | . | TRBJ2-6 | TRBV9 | TGTGCCAGCAGCGTAGCTTTGACTGGGGCCAACGTCCTGACTTTC | CASSVALTGANVLTF
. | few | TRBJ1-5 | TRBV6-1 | TGTGCCAGCACCCGAGGGGGGGGGTTGGATCAGCCCCAGCATTTT | CASTRGGGLDQPQHF
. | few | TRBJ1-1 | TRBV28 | TGTGCCACTTCCACAGAAAGGGGAACTGAAGCTTTCTTT | CATSTERGTEAFF
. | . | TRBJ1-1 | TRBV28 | TGTGCCAGCAGTTTAACCGAGGGGGAAGCTTTCTTT | CASSLTEGEAFF
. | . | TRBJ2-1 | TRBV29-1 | TGCAGCGTTGAAGGGTACAATGAGCAGTTCTTC | CSVEGYNEQFF
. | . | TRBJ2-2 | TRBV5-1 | TGCGCCAGCAGCTCGATGGTTGGCGCCGGGGAGCTGTTTTTT | CASSSMVGAGELFF
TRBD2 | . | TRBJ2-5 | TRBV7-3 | TGTGCCAGCAGCTTAGGCGGGGGACCGGGGACCCAGTACTTC | CASSLGGGPGTQYF
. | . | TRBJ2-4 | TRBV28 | TGTGCCAGCAGTTTATCCGGAGGGGGAAAAAACATTCAGTACTTC | CASSLSGGGKNIQYF
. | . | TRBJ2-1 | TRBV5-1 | TGCGCCAGCAGCTTGGTTGGCGGGTTCTCCTACAATGAGCAGTTCTTC | CASSLVGGFSYNEQFF
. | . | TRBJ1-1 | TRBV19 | TGTGCCAGTAGGGGGACGGGGAACAGGGAAGCTTTCTTT | CASRGTGNREAFF
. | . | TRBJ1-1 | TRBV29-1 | TGCAGCGTTTCCCTCGACCGTTCCCCTAGAGACACTGAAGCTTTCTTT | CSVSLDRSPRDTEAFF
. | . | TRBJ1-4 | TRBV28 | TGTGCCAGCAGTTCCCCCGGCAGCAGTACTAATGAAAAACTGTTTTTT | CASSSPGSSTNEKLFF
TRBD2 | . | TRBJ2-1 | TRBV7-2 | TGTGCCAGCAGCTCCTCACTAGCGGCTAACAATGAGCAGTTCTTC | CASSSSLAANNEQFF